This T cell receptor (beta chain) was captured in a study of yellow fever vaccine responses in identical twins. This CDR3 region has 13 residues. Germline V gene data show CDR1 as SGHAT and CDR2 as FQDESV (reference sequence). V lost 5 bases and J 6 bases, leaving 14 bases between the germline ends. This clonotype was counted once. What it binds is unknown. TCRdb processed the RT-PCR reads anew with MiXCR; each CDR3 protein has one entry. The table includes fewer than 6,000 distinct CDR3 sequences, 65% detected once. Whole-study results and caveats: Reported findings indicate that twins' vaccine T cell responses seemed partially convergent, partially personalized.

The specimen comprised T cells from blood (PBMCs), unsorted or a sorted subset (not recorded which), sampled before or after yellow fever vaccination (not recorded which). The receptor was derived from a woman under 30 who received the yellow fever vaccine. The chain has TRBV11-1 and TRBJ2-7; D possibly uses TRBD1 or TRBD2 (5 bases each). CDR3 region: CASSTTEGGEQYF. CDR3 DNA sequence: TGTGCCAGCAGCACGACAGAGGGCGGCGAGCAGTACTTC.